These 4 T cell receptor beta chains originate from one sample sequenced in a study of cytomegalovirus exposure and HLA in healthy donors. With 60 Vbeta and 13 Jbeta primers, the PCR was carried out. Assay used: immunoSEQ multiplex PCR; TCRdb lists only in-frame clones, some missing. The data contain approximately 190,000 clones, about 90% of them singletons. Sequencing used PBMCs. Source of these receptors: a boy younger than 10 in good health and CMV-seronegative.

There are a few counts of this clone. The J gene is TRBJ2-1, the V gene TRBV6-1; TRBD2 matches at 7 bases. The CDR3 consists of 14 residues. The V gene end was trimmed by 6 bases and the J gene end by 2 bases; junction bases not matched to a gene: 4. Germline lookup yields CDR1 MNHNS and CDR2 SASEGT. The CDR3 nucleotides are TGTGCCAGCAGGGGGGGACTAACCTACAATGAGCAGTTCTTC. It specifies CASRGGLTYNEQFF.

For the CDR3, the DNA is TGTGCCAGCAGCTCCTTAGCGGGGGAAGACGGGGAGCTGTTTTTT. Its protein product is CASSSLAGEDGELFF. The chain carries TRBV7-3 and TRBJ2-2, with 9 nucleotides matching TRBD2. V lost 4 bases and J lost 7; bases outside the gene matches: 7. CDR1 is SGHTA and CDR2 is FQGTGA in the germline V gene. The CDR3 runs to 15 residues. Complete variable domain (other parts from reference TRBV7-3 and TRBJ2-2): GAGVSQTPSNKVTEKGKYVELRCDPISGHTALYWYRQSLGQGPEFLIYFQGTGAADDSGLPNDRFFAVRPEGSVSTLKIQRTERGDSAVYLCASSSLAGEDGELFFGEGSRLTVL.

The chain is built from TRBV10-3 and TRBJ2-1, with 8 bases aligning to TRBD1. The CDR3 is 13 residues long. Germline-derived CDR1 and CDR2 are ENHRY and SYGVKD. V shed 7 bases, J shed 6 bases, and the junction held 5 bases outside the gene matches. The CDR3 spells CAITRDRSNEQFF. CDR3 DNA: TGTGCCATCACCAGGGACAGGAGCAATGAGCAGTTCTTC.

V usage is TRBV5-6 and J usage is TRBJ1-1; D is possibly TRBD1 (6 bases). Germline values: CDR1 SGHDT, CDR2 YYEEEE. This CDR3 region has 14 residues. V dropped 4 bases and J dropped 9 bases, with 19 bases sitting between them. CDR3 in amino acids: CASSQDGGHDQAFF. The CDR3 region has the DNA TGTGCCAGCAGCCAGGACGGGGGGCACGACCAAGCTTTCTTT.